This TCR beta chain was sequenced in a study of T-cell reconstitution after alpha-beta-depleted transplantation in children. Findings of the study overall: Elevated TCRbeta diversity at day 60 was traced, in some patients, to surviving recipient T cells and thymic progenitors. Newly made T cells mostly supplied T-cell counts and diversity one year after transplant. Expanded graft clones numbering several hundred reportedly gave rise to alpha-beta T cells about two months after transplant.

This clonotype was observed a handful of times. Its antigen remains unknown. For TCRbeta, the library was prepared with unique molecular identifiers. TCRdb itself ran the PCR reads through MiXCR, one entry per CDR3 protein. The sample yields more than 500,000 distinct CDR3 sequences, roughly 11% seen once. The CDR3 totals 15 residues. The V and J ends lost 8 bases and 6 bases respectively, with 23 bases between them. Germline V gene data show CDR1 as SGHTA and CDR2 as FQGNSA. Sample: PBMCs, mostly from graft donor cells, taken 180 days after TCRalphabeta/CD19-depleted stem cell transplant. The gene calls are TRBV7-2 and TRBJ2-7; a weak D match, TRBD2 (7 bases). The clonotype originates from a female patient between 2 and 10 years old who had a stem cell transplant for aplastic anemia, so the T cells may come from the graft donor. CDR3 in amino acids: CASSRGWRESPEQYF. CDR3 DNA sequence: TGTGCCAGCTCGAGGGGGTGGCGGGAGTCACCCGAGCAGTACTTC. Based on the CDR3 plus reference TRBV7-2 and TRBJ2-7, the full variable domain is GAGVSQSPSNKVTEKGKDVELRCDPISGHTALYWYRQSLGQGLEFLIYFQGNSAPDKSGLPSDRFSAERTGGSVSTLTIQRTQQEDSAVYLCASSRGWRESPEQYFGPGTRLTVT.